This entry features one TCR beta chain sequence. This PCR relied on a set of 60 Vbeta primers and 13 Jbeta primers. The repertoire was sequenced with immunoSEQ multiplex PCR; TCRdb's copy has only in-frame clones and lacks some. The repertoire holds about 50,000 clones, with 81% as singletons. Germline V CDR1 and CDR2: MNHNS, SASEGT. Trimming removed 2 bases from V and 4 bases from J; junction bases left unmatched: 18. CDR3 length: 20 residues. This sample is part of a study of cytomegalovirus exposure and HLA in healthy donors. Sequencing input: PBMCs. The clonotype comes from a boy aged 5-17 years in good health and CMV-seropositive. The V call is TRBV6-1, the J call TRBJ2-1; 9 bases align to TRBD1. In nucleotides, the CDR3 is TGTGCCAGCAGTGAAACAAGGACAGGGGACCTTTCGGTACCTTACAATGAGCAGTTCTTC. It specifies CASSETRTGDLSVPYNEQFF.